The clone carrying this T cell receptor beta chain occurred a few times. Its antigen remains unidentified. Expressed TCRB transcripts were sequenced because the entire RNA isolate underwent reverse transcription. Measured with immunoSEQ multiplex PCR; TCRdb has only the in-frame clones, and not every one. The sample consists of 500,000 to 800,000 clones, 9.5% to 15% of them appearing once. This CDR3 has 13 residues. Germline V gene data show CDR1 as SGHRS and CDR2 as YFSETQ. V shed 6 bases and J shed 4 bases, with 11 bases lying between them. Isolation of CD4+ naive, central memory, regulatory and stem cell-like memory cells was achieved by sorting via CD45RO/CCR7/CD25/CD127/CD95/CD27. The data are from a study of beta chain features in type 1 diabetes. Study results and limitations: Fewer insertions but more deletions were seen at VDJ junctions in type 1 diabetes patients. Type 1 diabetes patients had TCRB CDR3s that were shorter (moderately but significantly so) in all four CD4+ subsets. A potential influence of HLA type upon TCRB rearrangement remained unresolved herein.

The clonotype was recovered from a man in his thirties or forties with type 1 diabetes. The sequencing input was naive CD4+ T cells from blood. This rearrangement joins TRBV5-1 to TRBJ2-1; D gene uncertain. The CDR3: CASMETKYNEQFF. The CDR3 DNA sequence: TGCGCCAGCATGGAGACAAAGTACAATGAGCAGTTCTTC. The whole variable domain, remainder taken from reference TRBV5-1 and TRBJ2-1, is KAGVTQTPRYLIKTRGQQVTLSCSPISGHRSVSWYQQTPGQGLQFLFEYFSETQRNKGNFPGRFSGRQFSNSRSEMNVSTLELGDSALYLCASMETKYNEQFFGPGTRLTVL.